These 8 T cell receptor beta chains were all obtained from the same sample, sequenced in a study of T cells after posttransplantation cyclophosphamide. Only in-frame clones appear in the TCRdb table, and some are missing; sequencing was by immunoSEQ multiplex PCR. The sample includes approximately 9,700 clones, about 98% seen only once; the top ten take about 0.25%. The naive gate required viable CD3+CD4+ or CD3+CD8+ cells with CCR7+CD45RA+CD45RO-CD95-CD27+CD28+ phenotype. Sequencing input: naive CD4+ T cells sorted from PBMCs. Source of these receptors: a woman in her sixties or seventies in good health, CMV-negative, and a related stem cell transplant donor.

The J gene is TRBJ1-6, the V gene TRBV5-5; possibly TRBD1 for D (5 bases). CDR1 and CDR2 from the germline V gene are SGHKS and YYEKEE (reference sequence). CDR3 size: 17 residues. Trimming cost V 2 bases and J 0 bases, with 12 bases left between them. The CDR3 reads CASSLPGGSSYNSPLHF. The DNA for the CDR3 is TGTGCCAGCAGCTTACCCGGGGGGAGCTCCTATAATTCACCCCTCCACTTT.

With regard to this clone: This CDR3 is also generated by other DNA sequences in the sample. The V and J genes are TRBV4-3 and TRBJ1-6; perhaps TRBD1 as D (5 bases). The V gene's germline CDR1 is LGHNA and CDR2 YSLEER. Trimming cost V 5 bases and J 6 bases, with 8 bases left between them. CDR3 size: 13 residues. As DNA, the CDR3 is TGCGCCAGCAGCTGGACACTTAATTCACCCCTCCACTTT. It yields the protein CASSWTLNSPLHF.

Turning to this clone: Other DNA sequences in the sample encode the same CDR3. V gene TRBV28 combines with J gene TRBJ1-6, with a tentative D call TRBD1 (6 bases). V was cut by 5 bases and J by 6 bases, with 14 bases left in between. This CDR3 has 15 residues. Germline lookup yields CDR1 MDHEN and CDR2 SYDVKM. The CDR3 coding sequence is TGTGCCAGCAGTCCGCCGACAGGTATTAATTCACCCCTCCACTTT. Translating gives CASSPPTGINSPLHF.

The chain joins TRBV5-1 to TRBJ2-1; 11 bases fit TRBD2. This CDR3 spans 16 amino acids. V shed 4 bases and J 3 bases; nucleotides not matched to a gene: 6. In germline, CDR1 is SGHRS, CDR2 YFSETQ. CDR3 loop: CASSPLTSGGYNEQFF. The CDR3 DNA reads as TGCGCCAGCAGCCCACTAACTAGCGGGGGCTACAATGAGCAGTTCTTC.

This clone was observed a single time. Additional DNA sequences in this sample encode the identical CDR3. The chain links TRBV19 to TRBJ1-6, with TRBD1 matching 11 bases. CDR1 LNHDA and CDR2 SQIVND come from the germline V gene (reference sequence). CDR3 size: 13 residues. V lost 8 bases, J lost 9 bases, and 3 bases stayed unmatched. The CDR3 DNA sequence: TGTGCCAGTCTGGGGACAGGGGGTTCACCCCTCCACTTT. As protein: CASLGTGGSPLHF. Using reference TRBV19 and TRBJ1-6 for the parts outside the CDR3, the full variable domain is DGGITQSPKYLFRKEGQNVTLSCEQNLNHDAMYWYRQDPGQGLRLIYYSQIVNDFQKGDIAEGYSVSREKKESFPLTVTSAQKNPTAFYLCASLGTGGSPLHFGNGTRLTVT.

This clone was seen just once. The chain couples TRBV28 to TRBJ1-4, with D tentatively TRBD1 (5 bases). CDR3 size: 16 residues. Germline V lookup: CDR1 MDHEN, CDR2 SYDVKM. With 6 bases removed from V and 4 bases from J, the gap between germline ends came to 18 bases. The CDR3: CASSGSLGQYNEKLFF. CDR3 DNA sequence: TGTGCCAGCAGCGGATCCTTGGGGCAATATAATGAAAAACTGTTTTTT.

This sequence joins TRBV9 and TRBJ1-1; D is unclear. The V end lost 0 bases, the J end lost 4 bases, and 7 bases lay between the germline ends. Germline V gene sequence: CDR1 SGDLS, CDR2 YYNGEE. This CDR3 has 13 residues. The CDR3 coding sequence is TGTGCCAGCAGCGTAGCCCCGGGCACTGAAGCTTTCTTT. Translation gives CASSVAPGTEAFF. The whole variable domain, remainder taken from reference TRBV9 and TRBJ1-1, is DSGVTQTPKHLITATGQRVTLRCSPRSGDLSVYWYQQSLDQGLQFLIQYYNGEERAKGNILERFSAQQFPDLHSELNLSSLELGDSALYFCASSVAPGTEAFFGQGTRLTVV.

The CDR3 sequence: CASSSRPGTSGRAYEQFF. For the CDR3, the DNA is TGTGCCAGCAGTTCACGTCCCGGGACTAGCGGGAGGGCGTATGAGCAGTTCTTC. The genes are TRBV28 and TRBJ2-1; the match to TRBD2 covers 16 bases. V lost 4 bases and J lost 8; bases outside the gene matches: 11. The CDR3 is 18 amino acids. The germline V gene encodes CDR1 MDHEN and CDR2 SYDVKM. The complete variable domain, with remaining parts taken from reference TRBV28 and TRBJ2-1, reads DVKVTQSSRYLVKRTGEKVFLECVQDMDHENMFWYRQDPGLGLRLIYFSYDVKMKEKGDIPEGYSVSREKKERFSLILESASTNQTSMYLCASSSRPGTSGRAYEQFFGPGTRLTVL.